This T cell receptor beta chain was identified during a study of cytomegalovirus exposure and HLA in healthy donors. Study-level results: Confirmation in vitro established that three CMV-associated chains were specific for CMV antigens. Usually a TCR sequence was rare, but some public TCRs were found in many donors. There were over 150 TCR beta chains listed as cytomegalovirus-associated.

The CDR3 is 15 residues long. Germline V gene sequence: CDR1 MNHEY, CDR2 SVGAGI. Between the trimmed V and J ends, which lost 2 bases and 6 bases, there was a span of 17 bases. Comment on this clone: The antigen remains undetermined.

Assay used: immunoSEQ multiplex PCR; TCRdb lists only in-frame clones, some missing. The sample gives approximately 150,000 clones, roughly 87% of which show up once; 3.5% to 5.5% is in the top ten. These donors were members of the approximately 120-subject validation cohort, a group separate from the roughly 670-subject first cohort. The rearrangement joins TRBV6-5 to TRBJ2-7, with D uncertain. The sequenced sample was PBMCs. The source of this sequence is a man younger than 35 in good health and CMV-seropositive. Here the CDR3 reads CASSYASPHLGEQYF. The CDR3 nucleotides are TGTGCCAGCAGTTACGCATCTCCTCACCTCGGCGAGCAGTACTTC.